This T cell receptor (beta chain) is from a study of blood T cell repertoires in COVID-19. Overall study: In each case, the material was cDNA or gDNA derived from T cells, B-cell-depleted T cells, or PBMCs.

This table comes from immunoSEQ multiplex PCR, and its TCRdb copy is limited to in-frame clones, with some not included. The profile shows roughly 53,000 clones, around four fifths of them singletons. This clone was counted once. The CDR3 length is 15 residues. The V and J ends lost 10 bases and 6 bases, in that order; junction bases with no gene match: 15. Germline CDR1 and CDR2: MNHEY and SVGAGI. This TCR was sampled from a man in his fifties with acute or convalescent COVID-19. Sequencing was carried out using peripheral blood. V gene TRBV6-5 combines with J gene TRBJ1-5, with 7 bases matching TRBD1. In DNA form, the CDR3 reads TGTGCCACCGTGTACCGGGACCGACAGGGTCAGCCCCAGCATTTT. It encodes CATVYRDRQGQPQHF.